This TCR beta chain was captured in a study of control samples from healthy donors and cancer patients. Method: immunoSEQ multiplex PCR; TCRdb's copy keeps in-frame clones and lacks some. The table lists 75,000 to 95,000 clones, more than 85% of them singletons. CDR1 is LNHDA, CDR2 SQIVND, per germline (reference sequence). V dropped 5 bases and J dropped 5; count of bases not matched to a gene: 5. The length of the CDR3 is 14 residues. This TCR was sampled from a woman aged 25 to 39 in good health. The V call is TRBV19, the J call TRBJ2-7; TRBD1 aligns across 11 bases. The sequencing sample was made of blood. The CDR3 spells CASSAGTGGDEQYF. Here the CDR3 DNA reads TGTGCCAGTAGTGCCGGGACAGGGGGGGACGAGCAGTACTTC.